This TCR beta chain was observed in a study of T cell responses to AZD1222 COVID-19 vaccine. Study conclusions and caveats: No day 14 peak samples; only post-peak repertoires were characterized.

This clone came up a few times. Its antigen is still unknown. Assay: immunoSEQ multiplex PCR; the TCRdb copy retains only in-frame clones and omits some. Of approximately 30,000 clones detected, 86% appear once; the ten largest clones hold approximately 6.2%. This CDR3 contains 13 residues. Germline values: CDR1 SGDLS, CDR2 YYNGEE. V lost 3 bases and J lost 0, with 6 bases in between. This rearrangement joins TRBV9 to TRBJ2-5; D gene uncertain. This specimen was peripheral blood, taken on day 0 of AZD1222 vaccination. This clonotype originated in an adult in good health. For the CDR3, the DNA is TGTGCCAGCAGCGGTGGGTACCAAGAGACCCAGTACTTC. Its translation is CASSGGYQETQYF.